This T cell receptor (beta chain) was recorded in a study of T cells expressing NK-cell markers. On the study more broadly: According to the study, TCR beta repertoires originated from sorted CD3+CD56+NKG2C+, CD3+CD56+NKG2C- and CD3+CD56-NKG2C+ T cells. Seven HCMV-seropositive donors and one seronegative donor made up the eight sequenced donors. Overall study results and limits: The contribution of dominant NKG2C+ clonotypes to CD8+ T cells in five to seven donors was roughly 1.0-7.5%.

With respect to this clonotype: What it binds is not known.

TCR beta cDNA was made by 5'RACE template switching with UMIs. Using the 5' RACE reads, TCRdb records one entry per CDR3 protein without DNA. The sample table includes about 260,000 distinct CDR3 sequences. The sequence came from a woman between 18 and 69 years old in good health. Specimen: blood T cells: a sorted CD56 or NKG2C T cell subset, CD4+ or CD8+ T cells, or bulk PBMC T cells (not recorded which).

This CDR3 reads CASSPTSLAGGTGELFF. The V gene is TRBV27, the J gene TRBJ2-2; TCRdb gives TRBD2 as the D gene, but with no DNA this cannot be confirmed. From germline, CDR1 is MNHEY and CDR2 SMNVEV (reference sequence). The CDR3 runs to 17 residues.